This T cell receptor beta chain was retrieved from a study of cytomegalovirus exposure and HLA in healthy donors. Overall study context: Genotyping showed 81% of hundreds of donors falling in the Caucasian-associated ancestry cluster.

The PCR had 60 Vbeta and 13 Jbeta primers. Measured with immunoSEQ multiplex PCR; TCRdb has only the in-frame clones, and not every one. The sample has roughly 100,000 clones; 75% to 80% are singletons. Germline CDR1 is LGHNT and CDR2 is FRNRAP. CDR3 length: 12 residues. Deletions cut 3 bases from V and 3 bases from J, with 6 bases between. Material for sequencing was PBMCs. The V and J genes are TRBV12-5 and TRBJ2-7, with D possibly TRBD2 on 5 matching bases. This clonotype was obtained from a man in his sixties in good health and CMV-seropositive. As DNA, the CDR3 is TGTGCTAGTGGTTTCGGACTCTACGAGCAGTACTTC. It yields the protein CASGFGLYEQYF.